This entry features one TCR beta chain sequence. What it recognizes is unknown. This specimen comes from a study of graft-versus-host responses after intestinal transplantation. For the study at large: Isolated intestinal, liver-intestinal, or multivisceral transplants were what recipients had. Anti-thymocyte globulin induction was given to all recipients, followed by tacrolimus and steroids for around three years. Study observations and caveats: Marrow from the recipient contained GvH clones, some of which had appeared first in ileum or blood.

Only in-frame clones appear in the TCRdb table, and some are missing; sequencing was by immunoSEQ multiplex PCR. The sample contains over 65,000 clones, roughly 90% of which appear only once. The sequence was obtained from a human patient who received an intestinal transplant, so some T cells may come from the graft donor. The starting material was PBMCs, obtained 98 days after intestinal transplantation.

The CDR3 reads CASSVVEGPSETQYF. CDR3 bases: TGTGCCAGCAGCGTAGTGGAGGGGCCCTCGGAGACCCAGTACTTC. The chain uses TRBV9 and TRBJ2-5; possibly TRBD2 for D (6 bases). The germline CDR1 and CDR2 sequences are SGDLS and YYNGEE. The length of the CDR3 is 15 residues. V lost 0 bases and J 5 bases, leaving 14 bases between the germline ends.